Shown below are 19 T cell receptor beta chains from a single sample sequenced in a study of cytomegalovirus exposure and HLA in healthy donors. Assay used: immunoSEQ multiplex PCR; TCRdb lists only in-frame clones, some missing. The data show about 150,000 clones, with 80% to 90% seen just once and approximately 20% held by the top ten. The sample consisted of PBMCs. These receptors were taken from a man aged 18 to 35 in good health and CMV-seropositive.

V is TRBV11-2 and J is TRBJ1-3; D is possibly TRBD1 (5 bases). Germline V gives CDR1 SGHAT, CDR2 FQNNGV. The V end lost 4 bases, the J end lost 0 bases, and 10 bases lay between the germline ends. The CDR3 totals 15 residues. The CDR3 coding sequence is TGTGCCAGCAGCTCAACAGGCCTCTCTGGAAACACCATATATTTT. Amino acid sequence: CASSSTGLSGNTIYF.

CDR3 coding DNA: TGCGCCAGCAGCTTATACAGGGAGGGCACCGGGGAGCTGTTTTTT. It encodes CASSLYREGTGELFF. The chain employs TRBV5-1 and TRBJ2-2; D might be TRBD2 (7 bases). Germline loops: CDR1 SGHRS, CDR2 YFSETQ. The V end was cut by 2 bases, the J end by 4 bases, with 12 bases between. The CDR3 spans 15 residues. Drawing the rest from reference TRBV5-1 and TRBJ2-2, the complete variable domain is KAGVTQTPRYLIKTRGQQVTLSCSPISGHRSVSWYQQTPGQGLQFLFEYFSETQRNKGNFPGRFSGRQFSNSRSEMNVSTLELGDSALYLCASSLYREGTGELFFGEGSRLTVL.

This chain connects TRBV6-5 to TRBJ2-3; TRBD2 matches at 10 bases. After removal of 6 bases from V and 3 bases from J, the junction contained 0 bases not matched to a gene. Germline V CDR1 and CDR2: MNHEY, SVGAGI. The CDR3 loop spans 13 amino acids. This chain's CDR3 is CASRGLATDTQYF. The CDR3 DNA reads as TGTGCCAGCAGGGGACTAGCGACAGATACGCAGTATTTT.

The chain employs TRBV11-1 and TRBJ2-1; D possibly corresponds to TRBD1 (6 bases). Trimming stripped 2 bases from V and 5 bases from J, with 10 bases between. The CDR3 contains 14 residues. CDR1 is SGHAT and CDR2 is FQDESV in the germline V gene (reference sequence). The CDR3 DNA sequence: TGTGCCAGCAGCTTACAGGGGTCACACAATGAGCAGTTCTTC. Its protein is CASSLQGSHNEQFF.

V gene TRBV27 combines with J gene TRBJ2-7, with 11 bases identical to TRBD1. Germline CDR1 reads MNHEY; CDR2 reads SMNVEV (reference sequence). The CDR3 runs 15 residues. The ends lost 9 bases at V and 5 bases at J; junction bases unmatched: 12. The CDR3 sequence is CASRPRGTGGNEQYF. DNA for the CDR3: TGTGCCAGTCGCCCTAGGGGGACAGGGGGAAACGAGCAGTACTTC.

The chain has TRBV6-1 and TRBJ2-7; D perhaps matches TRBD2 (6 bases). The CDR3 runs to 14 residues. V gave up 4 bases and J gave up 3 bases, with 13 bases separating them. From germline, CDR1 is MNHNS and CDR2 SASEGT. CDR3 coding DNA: TGTGCCAGCAGTGGATTGGGTAGCGGCTACGAGCAGTACTTC. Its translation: CASSGLGSGYEQYF.

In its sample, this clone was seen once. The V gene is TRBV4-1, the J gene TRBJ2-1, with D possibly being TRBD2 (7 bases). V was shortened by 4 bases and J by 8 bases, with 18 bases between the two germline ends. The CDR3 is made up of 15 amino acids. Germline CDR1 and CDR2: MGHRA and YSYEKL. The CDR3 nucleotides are TGCGCCAGCAGCCCACAGGGCGGGAGTGTCTATGAGCAGTTCTTC. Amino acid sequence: CASSPQGGSVYEQFF.

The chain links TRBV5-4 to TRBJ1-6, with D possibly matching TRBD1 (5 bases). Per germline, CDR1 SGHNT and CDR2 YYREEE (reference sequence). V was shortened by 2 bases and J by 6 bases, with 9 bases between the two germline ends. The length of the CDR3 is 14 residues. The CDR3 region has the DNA TGTGCCAGCAGCTTTGAAGGGGTTAATTCACCCCTCCACTTT. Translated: CASSFEGVNSPLHF.

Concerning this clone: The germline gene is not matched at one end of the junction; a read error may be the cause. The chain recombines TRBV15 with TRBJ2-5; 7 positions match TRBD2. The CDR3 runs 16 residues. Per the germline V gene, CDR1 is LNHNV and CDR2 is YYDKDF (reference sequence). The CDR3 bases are TGTGCCACCAGCAGGCAAAGGCCTAGCGGACAAGGGACCCAGTACTTC. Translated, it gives CATSRQRPSGQGTQYF.

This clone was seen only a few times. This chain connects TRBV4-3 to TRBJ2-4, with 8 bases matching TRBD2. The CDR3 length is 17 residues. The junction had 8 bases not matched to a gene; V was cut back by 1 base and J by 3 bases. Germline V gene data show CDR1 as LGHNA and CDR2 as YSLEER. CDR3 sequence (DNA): TGCGCCAGCAGCCAAGGGGCAGCGGGAGCGGGCAAAAACATTCAGTACTTC. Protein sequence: CASSQGAAGAGKNIQYF.

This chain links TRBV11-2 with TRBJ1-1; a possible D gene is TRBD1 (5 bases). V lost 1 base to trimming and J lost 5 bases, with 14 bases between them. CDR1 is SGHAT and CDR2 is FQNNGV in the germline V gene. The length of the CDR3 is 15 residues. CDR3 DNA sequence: TGTGCCAGCAGCTTAGTGCGGGGGGGGTCTACTGAAGCTTTCTTT. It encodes CASSLVRGGSTEAFF.

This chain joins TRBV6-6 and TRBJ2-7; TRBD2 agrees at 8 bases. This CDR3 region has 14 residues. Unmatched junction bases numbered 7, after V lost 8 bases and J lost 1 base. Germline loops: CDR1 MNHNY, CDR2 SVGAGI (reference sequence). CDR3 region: CASGGSSGSYEQYF. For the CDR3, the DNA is TGTGCCAGCGGGGGCTCTAGCGGGTCCTACGAGCAGTACTTC.

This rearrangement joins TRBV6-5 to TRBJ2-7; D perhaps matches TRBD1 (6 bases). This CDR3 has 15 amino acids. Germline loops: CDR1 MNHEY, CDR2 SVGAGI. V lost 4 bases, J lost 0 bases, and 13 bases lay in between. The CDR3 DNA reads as TGTGCCAGCAGTTGGGGCGACAGGCTCTCCTACGAGCAGTACTTC. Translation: CASSWGDRLSYEQYF.

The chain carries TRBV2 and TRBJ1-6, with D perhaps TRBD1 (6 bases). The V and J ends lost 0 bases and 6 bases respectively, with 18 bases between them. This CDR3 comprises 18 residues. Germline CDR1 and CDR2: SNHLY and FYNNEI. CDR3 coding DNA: TGTGCCAGCAGTGAAGCTCTGGCCCGGATACAGGGTAATTCACCCCTCCACTTT. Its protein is CASSEALARIQGNSPLHF.

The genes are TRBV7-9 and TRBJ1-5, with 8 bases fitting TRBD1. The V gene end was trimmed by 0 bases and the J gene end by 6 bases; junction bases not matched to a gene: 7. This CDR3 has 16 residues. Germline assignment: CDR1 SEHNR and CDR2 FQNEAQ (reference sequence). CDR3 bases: TGTGCCAGCAGCTTAGCGCGAGACAGGGGTTTTCAGCCCCAGCATTTT. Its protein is CASSLARDRGFQPQHF. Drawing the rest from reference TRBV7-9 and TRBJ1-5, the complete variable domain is DTGVSQNPRHKITKRGQNVTFRCDPISEHNRLYWYRQTLGQGPEFLTYFQNEAQLEKSRLLSDRFSAERPKGSFSTLEIQRTEQGDSAMYLCASSLARDRGFQPQHFGDGTRLSIL.

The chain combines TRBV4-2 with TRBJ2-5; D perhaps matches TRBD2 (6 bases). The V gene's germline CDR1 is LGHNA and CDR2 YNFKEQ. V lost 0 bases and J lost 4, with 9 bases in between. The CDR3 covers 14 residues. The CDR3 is CASSQDPGGETQYF. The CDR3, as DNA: TGTGCCAGCAGCCAAGATCCCGGGGGAGAGACCCAGTACTTC.

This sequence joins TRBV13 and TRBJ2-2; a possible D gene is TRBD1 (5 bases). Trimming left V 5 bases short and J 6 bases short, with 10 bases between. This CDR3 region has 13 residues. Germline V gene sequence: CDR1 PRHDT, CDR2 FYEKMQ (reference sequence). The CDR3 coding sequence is TGTGCCAGCAGCCATGGGGCCTCCGGGGAGCTGTTTTTT. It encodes CASSHGASGELFF.

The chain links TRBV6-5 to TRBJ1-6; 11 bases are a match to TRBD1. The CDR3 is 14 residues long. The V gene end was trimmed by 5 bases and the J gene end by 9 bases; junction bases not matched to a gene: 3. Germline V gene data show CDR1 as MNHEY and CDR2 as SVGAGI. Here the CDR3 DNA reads TGTGCCAGCAGTGGACAGGGGGCTCGTTCACCCCTCCACTTT. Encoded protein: CASSGQGARSPLHF.

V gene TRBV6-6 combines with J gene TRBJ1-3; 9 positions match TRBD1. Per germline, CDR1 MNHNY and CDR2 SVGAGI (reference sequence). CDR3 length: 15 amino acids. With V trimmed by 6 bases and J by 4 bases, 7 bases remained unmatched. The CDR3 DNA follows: TGTGCCAGCAGACCCGGACAGGGGAACGGAAACACCATATATTTT. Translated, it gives CASRPGQGNGNTIYF.